This entry features one T cell receptor (beta chain) sequence. In this CDR3 the conserved last residue, phenylalanine or tryptophan, is missing, so a read error is likely. The DNA is left out, because the CDR3 cannot be placed on it with certainty; the CDR3 is given as TCRdb lists it. Each patient went into thyroid surgery without having received any treatment. The data derive from a study of metastatic and nonmetastatic thyroid tumors. The germline CDR1 and CDR2 sequences are SGHTA and FQGNSA. The CDR3 numbers 10 amino acids, ends counted. TCRdb ran MiXCR on the PCR reads. The sample lists about 64,000 clones, 15% to 20% occurring once.

This sequence was found in a male donor with papillary thyroid cancer or a benign thyroid nodule (not recorded which). Some clones in this sample may be carry-over from other donors' samples. This chain joins TRBV7-2 and TRBJ1-3. The sequencing input was blood. CDR3 residues: CASSLSSGRA.